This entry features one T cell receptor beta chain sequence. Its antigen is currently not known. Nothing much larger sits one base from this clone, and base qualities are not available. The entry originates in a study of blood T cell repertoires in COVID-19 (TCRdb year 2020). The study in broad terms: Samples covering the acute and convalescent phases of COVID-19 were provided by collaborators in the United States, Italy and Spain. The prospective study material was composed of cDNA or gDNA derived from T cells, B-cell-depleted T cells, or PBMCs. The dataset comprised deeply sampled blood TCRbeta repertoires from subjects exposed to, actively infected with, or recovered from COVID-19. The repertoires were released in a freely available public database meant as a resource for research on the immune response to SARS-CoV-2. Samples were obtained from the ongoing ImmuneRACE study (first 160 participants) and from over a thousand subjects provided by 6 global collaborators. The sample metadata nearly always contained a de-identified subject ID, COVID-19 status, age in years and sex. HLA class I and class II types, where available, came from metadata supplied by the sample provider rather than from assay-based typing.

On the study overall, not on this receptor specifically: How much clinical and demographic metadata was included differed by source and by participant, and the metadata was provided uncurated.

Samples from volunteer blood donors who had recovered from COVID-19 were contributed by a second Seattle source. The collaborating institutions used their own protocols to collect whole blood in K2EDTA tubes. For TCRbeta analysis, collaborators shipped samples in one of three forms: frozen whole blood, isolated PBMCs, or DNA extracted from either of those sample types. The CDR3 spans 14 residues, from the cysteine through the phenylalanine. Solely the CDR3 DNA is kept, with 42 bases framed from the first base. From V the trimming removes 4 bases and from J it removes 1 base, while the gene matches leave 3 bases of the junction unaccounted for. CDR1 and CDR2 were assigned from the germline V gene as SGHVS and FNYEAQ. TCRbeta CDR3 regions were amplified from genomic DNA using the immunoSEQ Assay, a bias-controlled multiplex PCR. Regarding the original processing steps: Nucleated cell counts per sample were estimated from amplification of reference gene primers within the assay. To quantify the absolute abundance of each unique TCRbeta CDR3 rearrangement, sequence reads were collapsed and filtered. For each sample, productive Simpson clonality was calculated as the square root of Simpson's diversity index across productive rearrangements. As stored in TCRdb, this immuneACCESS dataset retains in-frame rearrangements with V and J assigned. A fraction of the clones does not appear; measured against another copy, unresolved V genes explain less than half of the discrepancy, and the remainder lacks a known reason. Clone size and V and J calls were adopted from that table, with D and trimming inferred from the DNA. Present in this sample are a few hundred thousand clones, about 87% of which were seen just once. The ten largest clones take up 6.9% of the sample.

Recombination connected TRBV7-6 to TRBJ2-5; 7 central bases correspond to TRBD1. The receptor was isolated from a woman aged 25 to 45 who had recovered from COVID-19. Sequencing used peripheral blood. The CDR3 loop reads CASSSTGSQETQYF. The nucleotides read TGTGCCAGCAGCTCGACAGGGTCCCAAGAGACCCAGTACTTC.